The T cell receptor (beta chain) described here comes from a study of shared clonotypes between healthy human individuals (dated by TCRdb to the early 2020s). Background for the entire study: Three men and two women, aged 18 to 49 years, made up the cohort. Different laboratories and diverse techniques were used to prepare libraries and sequence TCR repertoires, to increase sequencing depth and limit assay-specific biases. Each donor's leukapheresis produced roughly between about 0.8 and 8.9 billion PBMCs. For each donor, CD4 naive and CD4 memory were each run on three plates, CD8 naive on two plates, and CD8 memory on one plate. To estimate repertoire size and how much clonotype sharing occurs between individuals, the study deeply sequenced the blood TCR repertoires of several healthy adults.

General findings and caveats noted by the study authors: Pairwise subsampling led to the expectation that sequencing depth would affect the degree of clonotype sharing among donors. Rarefaction of sorted-subset datasets indicated incomplete sequencing despite the large sequencing depth. The small number of donors limited the genetic and exposure-history diversity represented. Sampling was restricted to blood, and TCR repertoires in tissue are likely to differ from TCR repertoires in blood. Sharing across a few donors was observed for around 4.8% of naive CD4, 3% to 4% of naive CD8, 2% to 2.5% of memory CD4, and roughly 0.43% of memory CD8 clonotypes. Higher generation probabilities were observed for clonotypes shared by all four sorted-subset donors than for non-shared clonotypes. Naive subsets generally had larger estimated clonotype richness than memory subsets did.

TCR CDR3 regions were amplified from genomic DNA by multiplex PCR using the deep immunoSEQ assay. Extracted genomic DNA from each cell subset was spread evenly across all wells of several immunoSEQ 96-well plates, with each plate serving as a replicate. For sorted subsets, each replicate PCR was loaded with about 200 ng genomic DNA, equivalent to 30,000 or so T cell genomes. Purified libraries were quantified with a Qubit 3.0 fluorometer, sized on a Bioanalyzer 2100, and re-quantified with the KAPA Library Quantification kit. A separate single-read 150-cycle Illumina NextSeq 550 flow cell was used to sequence each immunoSEQ 96-well plate. In the authors' own workflow: Because only junctional sequences without quality scores were contained in the immunoSEQ output, filtering matching that applied to full-length reads could not be performed. Sequences were annotated with PyIR, a Python wrapper for IgBLAST v1.9, and V/J genes and CDR3 were assigned using IMGT germline references. Reads were filtered out if the reads had weak V/J assignments (E-value above 1e-6), no CDR3, stop codons, out-of-frame junctions, or ambiguous translated residues. A V3J clonotype was defined by an identical inferred V gene, J gene, and CDR3 amino acid sequence. The percentage overlap between two repertoires was calculated by dividing the number of shared unique clonotypes by the size of the smaller repertoire. Repertoire richness was assessed with RTK rarefaction, the Chao1 estimator, and Recon v2.1 estimates of unobserved clonotypes. Generation probabilities for all TCRbeta clonotypes obtained by the gDNA method from several donors were computed using OLGA. TCRdb took over this immuneACCESS table, retaining in-frame rearrangements with V and J assigned. Such tables are incomplete; in checked studies, under half of the missing clones stem from an unresolved V gene, and the remainder is unexplained. Clonal size and the V and J genes are those of that table, whereas D and trimming came from the DNA. The sample table shows millions of clones, and over 85% are seen once. More than 0.1% of the sample lies in the top ten.

Turning to this clone: Its recognized antigen is unknown. Within one base of it there is no much larger clone, and no base qualities were kept. Other DNA sequences in the same sample also yield this CDR3.

V and J lose 3 bases and 2 bases, and a span of 11 bases separates them. The CDR3, cysteine through phenylalanine, is 14 amino acids long. The retained sequence is limited to the CDR3, 42 bases, with the frame set at the first base. Based on the germline V gene, the CDR1 and CDR2 sequences are MNHEY and SVGAGI. The donors were healthy, HIV-negative adults with no recently reported acute infections or vaccinations. Every donor was a Caucasian adult living in Nashville, Tennessee, USA. CD4+ T cells were enriched by magnetic negative selection; naive cells were then positively selected on CD45RA, and the negative fraction formed the memory subset. After blood collection by leukapheresis, PBMCs were isolated using Ficoll-Histopaque density gradient centrifugation and then cryopreserved in the vapor phase of liquid nitrogen. Analytical flow cytometry was used to check the purity and quantity of each magnetically sorted T cell population. Each sorted fraction had its genomic DNA isolated and then quantified by UV absorbance on a Nanodrop 2000c.

The chain is made from TRBV6-5 and TRBJ2-7; TRBD1 might be the D gene, on 5 matching bases. The source of this sequence is a man aged 18 to 29 in good health. Sequencing used naive CD4+ T cells sorted from blood. According to the study, the label for this sample's cell subset or site signals: CD45RA+ positively selected. The CDR3 protein sequence reads: CASSYDSGTYEQYF. The nucleotide sequence is given as TGTGCCAGCAGTTATGACAGTGGAACCTACGAGCAGTACTTC.